This TCR beta chain emerged from a study of cytomegalovirus exposure and HLA in healthy donors. Study-wide findings and caveats: Cytomegalovirus-associated TCR beta chains were listed, numbering more than 150.

13 Jbeta primers and 60 Vbeta primers were used for the PCR. Assay: immunoSEQ multiplex PCR; the TCRdb copy retains only in-frame clones and omits some. The sample holds about 120,000 clones, roughly 69% seen once. Concerning this clone: As yet, its antigen is unknown. The sample holds other DNA sequences that translate to the same CDR3.

Germline CDR1 is SGHRS and CDR2 is YFSETQ. CDR3 length equals 14 residues. Germline trimming cut 0 bases from V and 2 bases from J; bases unmatched to any gene: 0. The material sequenced was PBMCs. The receptor was derived from a woman aged 25 to 39 in good health and CMV-seronegative. The chain couples TRBV5-1 to TRBJ2-7; 9 nucleotides align to TRBD1. The CDR3 DNA reads as TGCGCCAGCAGCTTGGGGGACAGGGCCTACGAGCAGTACTTC. Amino acid sequence: CASSLGDRAYEQYF.